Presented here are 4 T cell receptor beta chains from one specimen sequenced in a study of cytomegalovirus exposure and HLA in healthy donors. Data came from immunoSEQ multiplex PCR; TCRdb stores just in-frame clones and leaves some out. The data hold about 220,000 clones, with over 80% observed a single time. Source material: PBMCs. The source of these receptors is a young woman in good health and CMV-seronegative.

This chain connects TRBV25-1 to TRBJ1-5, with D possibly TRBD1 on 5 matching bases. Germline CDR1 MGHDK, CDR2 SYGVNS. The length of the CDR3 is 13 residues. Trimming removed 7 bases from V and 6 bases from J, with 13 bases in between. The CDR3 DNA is TGTGCCAGCACTCAACAGGACGGTCAGCCCCAGCATTTT. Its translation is CASTQQDGQPQHF.

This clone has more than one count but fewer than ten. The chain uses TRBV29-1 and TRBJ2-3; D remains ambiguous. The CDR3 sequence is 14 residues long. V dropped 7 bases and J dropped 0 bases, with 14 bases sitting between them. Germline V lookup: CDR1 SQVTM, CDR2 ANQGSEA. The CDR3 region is CSASPIDSTDTQYF. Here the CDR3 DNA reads TGCAGCGCGTCCCCTATTGATAGCACAGATACGCAGTATTTT.

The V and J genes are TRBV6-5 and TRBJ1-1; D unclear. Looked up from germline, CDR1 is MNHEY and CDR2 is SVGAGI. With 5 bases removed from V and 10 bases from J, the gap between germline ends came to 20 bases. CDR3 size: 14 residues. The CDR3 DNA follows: TGTGCCAGCAGTCCTCGGAGCGATAGCTCTGGAGCTTTCTTT. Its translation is CASSPRSDSSGAFF.

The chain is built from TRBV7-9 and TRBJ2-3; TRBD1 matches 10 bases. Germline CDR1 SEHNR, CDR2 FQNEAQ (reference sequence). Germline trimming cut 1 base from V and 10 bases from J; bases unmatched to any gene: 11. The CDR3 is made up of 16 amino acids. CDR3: CASSLGGTGELLAQYF. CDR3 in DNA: TGTGCCAGCAGCTTAGGCGGGACAGGGGAACTCTTAGCGCAGTATTTT. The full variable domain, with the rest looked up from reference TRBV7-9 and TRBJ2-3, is DTGVSQNPRHKITKRGQNVTFRCDPISEHNRLYWYRQTLGQGPEFLTYFQNEAQLEKSRLLSDRFSAERPKGSFSTLEIQRTEQGDSAMYLCASSLGGTGELLAQYFGPGTRLTVL.